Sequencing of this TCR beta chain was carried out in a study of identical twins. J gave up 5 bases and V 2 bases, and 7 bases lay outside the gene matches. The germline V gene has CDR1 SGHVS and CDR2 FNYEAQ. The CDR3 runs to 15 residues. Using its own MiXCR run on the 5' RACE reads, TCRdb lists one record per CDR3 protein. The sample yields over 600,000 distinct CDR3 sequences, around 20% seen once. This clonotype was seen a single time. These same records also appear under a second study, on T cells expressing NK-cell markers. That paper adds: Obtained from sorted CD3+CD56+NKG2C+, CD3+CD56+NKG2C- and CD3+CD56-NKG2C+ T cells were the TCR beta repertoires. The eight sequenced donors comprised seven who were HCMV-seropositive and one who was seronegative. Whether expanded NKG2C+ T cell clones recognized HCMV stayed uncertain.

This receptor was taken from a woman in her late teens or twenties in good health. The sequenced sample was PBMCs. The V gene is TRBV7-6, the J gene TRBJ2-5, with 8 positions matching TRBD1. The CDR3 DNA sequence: TGTGCCAGCAGCTTAACTGGGACAGGATTTGAGACCCAGTACTTC. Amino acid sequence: CASSLTGTGFETQYF.